This T cell receptor (beta chain) was captured in a study of human T cells and chemical hapten exposure. Time point: patch test 3, about 24 weeks after DPC sensitization. Stated treatment: therapeutic diphenylcyclopropenone sensitization with weekly scalp DPC. The CDR3 extends over 12 amino acids. Trimming left V 3 bases short and J 2 bases short, with 5 bases between. Looked up from germline, CDR1 is ENHRY and CDR2 is SYGVKD. TCRdb ran MiXCR on the RACE reads and lists one entry per CDR3 protein. The table has roughly 90,000 distinct CDR3 sequences, 11% seen once; the top ten hold about 0.95%. The gene calls are TRBV10-3 and TRBJ2-7; D is ambiguous. The TCR was taken from a woman in her thirties with alopecia areata. Some clones in this sample may be carry-over from other donors' samples. The specimen comprised whole blood, sampled in connection with sensitization to the hapten diphenylcyclopropenone (DPC). CDR3 region: CAISDFPYEQYF. The DNA of the CDR3 is TGTGCCATCAGTGACTTTCCCTACGAGCAGTACTTC.